This passage covers 7 T cell receptor beta chains from one sample sequenced in a study of identical twins. TCRdb processed the 5' RACE reads anew with MiXCR; each CDR3 protein has one entry. The profile shows around 230,000 distinct CDR3 sequences, less than 10% of them singletons. Specimen: memory (CD45RO+) T cells sorted from blood. These receptor sequences come from a woman aged 18-29 years in good health.

This clonotype was recorded many times. The genes are TRBV12-3 or TRBV12-4 and TRBJ2-5; the D is unclear. Trimming took 3 bases from V and 4 from J, leaving 15 bases between them. This CDR3 is 15 amino acids long. CDR3 protein: CASSLTLGGSETQYF. Here the CDR3 DNA reads TGTGCCAGCAGTTTGACGTTGGGCGGATCAGAGACCCAGTACTTC.

This clonotype was counted at least ten times. The CDR3 sequence is CSATRDNRPDTQYF. In DNA, the CDR3 is TGCAGTGCTACCCGGGATAACAGACCAGATACGCAGTATTTT. This sequence joins TRBV20-1 and TRBJ2-3; a weak D match, TRBD2 (5 bases). CDR1 DFQATT and CDR2 SNEGSKA come from the germline V gene (reference sequence). The CDR3 has 14 residues. The V end lost 4 bases, the J end lost 4 bases, and 15 bases lay between the germline ends.

This clonotype was seen more than once but under ten times. This chain links TRBV20-1 with TRBJ1-5; 9 bases agree with TRBD1. CDR1 DFQATT and CDR2 SNEGSKA come from the germline V gene (reference sequence). J lost 9 bases, V lost 5 bases, and 11 bases had no gene match. This CDR3 is built from 14 residues. The CDR3 DNA follows: TGCAGTGCTCTACCGGGACAGGGAAGCGCGCCCCAGCATTTT. Translated: CSALPGQGSAPQHF.

At least ten counts were recorded for this clonotype. The chain employs TRBV5-4 and TRBJ2-1; 7 nucleotides agree with TRBD2. This CDR3 has 16 residues. With 1 base clipped from V and 2 bases from J, the junction kept 6 bases outside the gene matches. In germline, CDR1 is SGHNT, CDR2 YYREEE (reference sequence). Here the CDR3 DNA reads TGTGCCAGCAGCTTGACGGGTCGGGGGGCCTACAATGAGCAGTTCTTC. It yields the protein CASSLTGRGAYNEQFF. The variable domain in full, completed from reference TRBV5-4 and TRBJ2-1, reads ETGVTQSPTHLIKTRGQQVTLRCSSQSGHNTVSWYQQALGQGPQFIFQYYREEENGRGNFPPRFSGLQFPNYSSELNVNALELDDSALYLCASSLTGRGAYNEQFFGPGTRLTVL.

This chain connects TRBV24-1 to TRBJ2-5, with D possibly being TRBD1 (5 bases). This CDR3 is built from 13 residues. The germline gives CDR1 KGHDR, CDR2 SFDVKD. Trimming removed 1 base at V and 9 bases at J, with 11 bases between. CDR3 nucleotides: TGTGCCACCAGTGATTTTCAGGGTAGGGCCCAGTACTTC. This codes for CATSDFQGRAQYF.

Only a few counts were recorded for this clonotype. V and J are TRBV3-1 and TRBJ2-7; D call uncertain. Trimming left V 2 bases short and J 6 bases short, with 11 bases between. Germline CDR1 and CDR2: LGHDT and YNNKEL (reference sequence). The CDR3 covers 13 residues. In DNA, the CDR3 is TGTGCCAGCAGCCAAAGAGGAAGCCGCGAGCAGTACTTC. Its protein is CASSQRGSREQYF.

This sequence joins TRBV5-6 and TRBJ2-1; possibly TRBD1 or TRBD2 for D (5 bases each). CDR3 length: 15 amino acids. V was trimmed by 4 bases and J by 5 bases, leaving 16 bases between them. In germline, CDR1 is SGHDT, CDR2 YYEEEE. The CDR3 DNA follows: TGTGCCAGCAGCCACAGACTAAGACAGCACAATGAGCAGTTCTTC. Its translation: CASSHRLRQHNEQFF.